This T cell receptor (beta chain) was identified in a study of control samples from healthy donors and cancer patients. Here immunoSEQ multiplex PCR was the method, and the copy in TCRdb shows in-frame clones only, minus some. Of roughly 63,000 clones detected, about 92% appear once; the ten largest clones hold 1.7%. V gave up 6 bases and J gave up 0 bases, with 11 bases separating them. Germline V gene data show CDR1 as SGHTA and CDR2 as FQGNSA. CDR3 length: 14 amino acids. This receptor was taken from a man aged 35-49 years with colorectal cancer. The sample comprised PBMCs. This rearrangement joins TRBV7-2 to TRBJ1-1; D is perhaps TRBD1 (6 bases). For the CDR3, the DNA is TGTGCCAGCAGTCGACAGGTTATGAACACTGAAGCTTTCTTT. Residues: CASSRQVMNTEAFF. Drawing the rest from reference TRBV7-2 and TRBJ1-1, the complete variable domain is GAGVSQSPSNKVTEKGKDVELRCDPISGHTALYWYRQSLGQGLEFLIYFQGNSAPDKSGLPSDRFSAERTGGSVSTLTIQRTQQEDSAVYLCASSRQVMNTEAFFGQGTRLTVV.